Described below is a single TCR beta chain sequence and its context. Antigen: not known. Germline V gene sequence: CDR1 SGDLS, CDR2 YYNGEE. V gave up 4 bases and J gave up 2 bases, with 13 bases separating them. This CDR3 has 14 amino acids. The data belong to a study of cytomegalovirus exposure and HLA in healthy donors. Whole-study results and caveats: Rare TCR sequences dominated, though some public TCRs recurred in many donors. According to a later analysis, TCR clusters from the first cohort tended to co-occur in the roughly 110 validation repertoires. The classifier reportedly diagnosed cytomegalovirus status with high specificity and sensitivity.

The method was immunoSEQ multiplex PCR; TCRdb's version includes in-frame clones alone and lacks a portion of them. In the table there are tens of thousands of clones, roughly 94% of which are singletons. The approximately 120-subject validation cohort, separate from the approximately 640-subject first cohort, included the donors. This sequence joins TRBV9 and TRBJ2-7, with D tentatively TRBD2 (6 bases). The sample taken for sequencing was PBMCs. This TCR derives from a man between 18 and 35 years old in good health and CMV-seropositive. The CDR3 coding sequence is TGTGCCAGCAGCCCTGGGGCGGGAACCTACGAGCAGTACTTC. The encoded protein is CASSPGAGTYEQYF.